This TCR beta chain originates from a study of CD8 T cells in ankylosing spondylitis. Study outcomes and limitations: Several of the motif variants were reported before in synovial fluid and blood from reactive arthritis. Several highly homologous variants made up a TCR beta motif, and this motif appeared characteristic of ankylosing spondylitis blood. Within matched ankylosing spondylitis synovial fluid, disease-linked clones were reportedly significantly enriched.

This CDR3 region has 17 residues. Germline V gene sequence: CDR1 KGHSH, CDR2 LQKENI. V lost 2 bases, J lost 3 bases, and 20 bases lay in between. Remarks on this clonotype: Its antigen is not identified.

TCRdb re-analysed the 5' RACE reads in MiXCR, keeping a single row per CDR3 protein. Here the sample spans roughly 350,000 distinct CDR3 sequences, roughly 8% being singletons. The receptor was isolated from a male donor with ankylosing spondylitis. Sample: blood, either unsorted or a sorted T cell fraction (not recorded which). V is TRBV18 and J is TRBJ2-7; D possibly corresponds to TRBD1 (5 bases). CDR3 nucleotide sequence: TGTGCCAGCTCACCAAATTTTGGGGCCCCCAGTATCTACGAGCAGTACTTC. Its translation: CASSPNFGAPSIYEQYF. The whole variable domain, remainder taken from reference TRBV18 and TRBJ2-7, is NAGVMQNPRHLVRRRGQEARLRCSPMKGHSHVYWYRQLPEEGLKFMVYLQKENIIDESGMPKERFSAEFPKEGPSILRIQQVVRGDSAAYFCASSPNFGAPSIYEQYFGPGTRLTVT.